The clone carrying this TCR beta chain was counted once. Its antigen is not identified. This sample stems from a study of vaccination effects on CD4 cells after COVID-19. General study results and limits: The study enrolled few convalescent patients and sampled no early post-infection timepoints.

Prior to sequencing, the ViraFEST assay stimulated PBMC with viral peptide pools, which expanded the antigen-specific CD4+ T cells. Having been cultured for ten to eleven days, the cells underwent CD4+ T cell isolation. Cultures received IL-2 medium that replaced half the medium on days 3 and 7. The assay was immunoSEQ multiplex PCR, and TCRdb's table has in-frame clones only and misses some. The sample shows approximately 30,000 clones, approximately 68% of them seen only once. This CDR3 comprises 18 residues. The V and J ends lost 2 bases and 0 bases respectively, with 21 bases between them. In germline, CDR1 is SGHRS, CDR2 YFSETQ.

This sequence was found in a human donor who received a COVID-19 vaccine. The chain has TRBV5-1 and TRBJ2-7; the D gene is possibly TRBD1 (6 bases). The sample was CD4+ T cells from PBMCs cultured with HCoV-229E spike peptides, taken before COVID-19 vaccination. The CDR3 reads CASSFRTALQSSSYEQYF. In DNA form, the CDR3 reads TGCGCCAGCAGCTTTAGGACAGCGCTCCAGTCGAGCTCCTACGAGCAGTACTTC.